The clone carrying this TCR beta chain has only one observation. The antigen is not known. Use of 60 Vbeta and 13 Jbeta primers characterized the PCR. Repertoires were generated with immunoSEQ multiplex PCR, while TCRdb's copy carries only in-frame clones and drops some. Among approximately 300,000 clones listed, 80% to 90% were seen once. CDR1 SGHRS and CDR2 YFSETQ come from the germline V gene. The CDR3 has 13 amino acids. Deletions cut 4 bases from V and 5 bases from J, with 7 bases between. The record originates from a study of cytomegalovirus exposure and HLA in healthy donors. Findings and limits, study-wide: When the data were analyzed later, several of the most significant clusters appeared to be linked to common viral pathogens. Reportedly, diagnosis of cytomegalovirus status by the classifier showed high specificity and sensitivity. In an earlier analysis, most TCR beta V segments were productive about 87% or about 30% of the time.

This receptor was identified in a woman aged 40 to 49 in good health and CMV-seropositive. The sample consisted of PBMCs. This chain joins TRBV5-1 and TRBJ1-6; D is unclear. DNA of the CDR3: TGCGCCAGCAGCAACGGAGATAATTCACCCCTCCACTTT. Encoded protein: CASSNGDNSPLHF.